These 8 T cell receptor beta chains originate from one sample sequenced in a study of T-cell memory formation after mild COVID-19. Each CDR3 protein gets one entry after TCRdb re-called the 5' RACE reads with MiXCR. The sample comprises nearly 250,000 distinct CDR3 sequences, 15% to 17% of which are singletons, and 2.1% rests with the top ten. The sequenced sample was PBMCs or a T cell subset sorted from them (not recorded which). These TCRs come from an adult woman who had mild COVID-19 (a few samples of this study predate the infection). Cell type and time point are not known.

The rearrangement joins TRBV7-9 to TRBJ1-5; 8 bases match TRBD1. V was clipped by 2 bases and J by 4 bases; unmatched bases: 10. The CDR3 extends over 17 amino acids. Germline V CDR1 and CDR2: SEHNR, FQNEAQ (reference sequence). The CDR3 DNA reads TGTGCCAGCAGCTTAACCCACAGGGGGGGCTGGAATCAGCCCCAGCATTTT. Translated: CASSLTHRGGWNQPQHF.

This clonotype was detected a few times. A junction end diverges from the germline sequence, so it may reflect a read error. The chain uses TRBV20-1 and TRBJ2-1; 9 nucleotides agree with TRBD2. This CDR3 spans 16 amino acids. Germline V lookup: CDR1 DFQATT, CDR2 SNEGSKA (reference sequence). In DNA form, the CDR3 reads TGCAGGGCTACTGTTGCGGGAGGGCCGGGTCGAGATGAGCAGTTCTTC. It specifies CRATVAGGPGRDEQFF.

The CDR3 nucleotides read TGTGCCAGCGCGGGAACCTCCTACGAGCAGTACTTC. It specifies CASAGTSYEQYF. This chain connects TRBV7-2 to TRBJ2-7; a weak D match, TRBD2 (6 bases). Trimming stripped 8 bases from V and 0 bases from J, with 8 bases between. The CDR3 loop spans 12 amino acids. Germline CDR1 SGHTA, CDR2 FQGNSA.

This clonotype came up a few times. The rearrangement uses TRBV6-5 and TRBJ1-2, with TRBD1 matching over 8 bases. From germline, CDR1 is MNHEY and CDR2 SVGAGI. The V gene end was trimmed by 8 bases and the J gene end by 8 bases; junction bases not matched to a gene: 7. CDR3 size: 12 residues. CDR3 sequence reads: CASGRGHRGYTF. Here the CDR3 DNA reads TGTGCCAGCGGCAGGGGGCATCGAGGCTACACCTTC.

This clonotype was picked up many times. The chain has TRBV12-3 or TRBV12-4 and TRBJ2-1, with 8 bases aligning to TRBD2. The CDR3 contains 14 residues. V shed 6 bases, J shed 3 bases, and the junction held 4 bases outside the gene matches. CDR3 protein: CASSRGGYYNEQFF. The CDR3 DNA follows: TGTGCCAGCAGCCGGGGGGGGTACTACAATGAGCAGTTCTTC.

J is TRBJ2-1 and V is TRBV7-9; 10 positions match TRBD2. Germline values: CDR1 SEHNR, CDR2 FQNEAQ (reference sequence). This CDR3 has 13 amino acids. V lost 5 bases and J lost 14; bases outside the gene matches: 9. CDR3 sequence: CASSETMGTSEFF. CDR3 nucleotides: TGTGCCAGCAGCGAAACGATGGGGACTAGCGAGTTCTTC.

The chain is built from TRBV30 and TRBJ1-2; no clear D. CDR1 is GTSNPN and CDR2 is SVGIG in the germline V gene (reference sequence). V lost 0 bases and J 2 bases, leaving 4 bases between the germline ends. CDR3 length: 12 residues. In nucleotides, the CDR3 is TGTGCCTGGAGTGTACCGAACTATGGCTACACCTTC. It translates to CAWSVPNYGYTF.

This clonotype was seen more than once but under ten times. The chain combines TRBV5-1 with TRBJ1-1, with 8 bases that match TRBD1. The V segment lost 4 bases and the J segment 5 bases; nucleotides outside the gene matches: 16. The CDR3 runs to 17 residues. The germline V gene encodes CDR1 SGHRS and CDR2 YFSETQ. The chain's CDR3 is CASSPSKTGGMSTEAFF. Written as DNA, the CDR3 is TGCGCCAGCAGCCCCAGTAAAACAGGGGGAATGAGTACTGAAGCTTTCTTT.